The 26 T cell receptor beta chains below come from one sample, sequenced in a study of cytomegalovirus exposure and HLA in healthy donors. With 60 Vbeta and 13 Jbeta primers, the PCR was carried out. Only in-frame clones appear in the TCRdb table, and some are missing; sequencing was by immunoSEQ multiplex PCR. This repertoire shows approximately 100,000 clones, 70% to 80% found once; its top ten account for more than 10%. The sequencing input was PBMCs. The receptors originated from a woman aged 40-49 years in good health and CMV-seropositive.

The chain has TRBV28 and TRBJ2-3; 8 bases agree with TRBD2. Per germline, CDR1 MDHEN and CDR2 SYDVKM. After removal of 6 bases from V and 4 bases from J, the junction contained 9 bases not matched to a gene. CDR3 length: 15 amino acids. The CDR3 here is CASSSQGLAPDTQYF. DNA of the CDR3: TGTGCCAGCAGCTCTCAAGGACTAGCCCCAGATACGCAGTATTTT.

This chain connects TRBV5-1 to TRBJ2-2; TRBD2 is a possible D gene (5 bases). Germline CDR1 SGHRS, CDR2 YFSETQ. V lost 2 bases and J 7 bases, leaving 15 bases between the germline ends. CDR3 length equals 15 residues. The chain's CDR3 is CASSLNLGRGGELFF. CDR3 in DNA: TGCGCCAGCAGCTTAAACCTCGGTCGGGGCGGGGAGCTGTTTTTT.

This chain connects TRBV5-1 to TRBJ1-6; the D gene is possibly TRBD1 (5 bases). Germline V gives CDR1 SGHRS, CDR2 YFSETQ. This CDR3 region has 13 residues. Trimming took off 1 base at V and 8 bases at J, with 7 bases between the two ends. CDR3 DNA sequence: TGCGCCAGCAGCTTGACCAGGGATTCACCCCTCCACTTT. As protein: CASSLTRDSPLHF.

Comments on this clone: In this CDR3 the conserved last residue, phenylalanine or tryptophan, is missing, so a read error is likely. The DNA is omitted, as the CDR3 cannot be located on it reliably, and the CDR3 follows TCRdb's listing. The V call is TRBV6-6, the J call TRBJ1-5; the table's D call, TRBD1, has no DNA check behind it. The CDR3 region is 11 residues in length, termini included. In germline, CDR1 is MNHNY, CDR2 SVGAGI (reference sequence). This CDR3 is CASTTGQFTLL.

The CDR3 spells CASSPRGDGTDTQYF. The CDR3 DNA is TGTGCCAGCAGTCCCAGGGGGGATGGCACAGATACGCAGTATTTT. V and J are TRBV5-4 and TRBJ2-3; D perhaps matches TRBD1 (7 bases). The CDR3 is 15 amino acids. V dropped 5 bases and J dropped 1 base, with 14 bases sitting between them. Germline CDR1 reads SGHNT; CDR2 reads YYREEE (reference sequence).

The chain joins TRBV6-1 to TRBJ1-3, with D unresolved. Between the trimmed V and J ends, which lost 1 base and 9 bases, there was a span of 13 bases. Germline CDR1 and CDR2: MNHNS and SASEGT. The CDR3 runs to 14 residues. CDR3 residues: CASSEGARVGTIYF. The CDR3 DNA follows: TGTGCCAGCAGTGAAGGGGCGCGGGTCGGCACCATATATTTT.

The genes are TRBV10-1 and TRBJ1-2; D is undetermined. V gave up 0 bases and J gave up 4 bases, with 6 bases separating them. CDR3 size: 13 residues. CDR1 and CDR2 (germline): WNHNN, SYGVQD (reference sequence). CDR3 sequence: CASSESAVYGYTF. CDR3 coding DNA: TGCGCCAGCAGTGAGTCGGCAGTCTATGGCTACACCTTC.

The CDR3 bases are TGTGCCAGCAGCTACAACAGGGCGGCTAATGAAAAACTGTTTTTT. This translates into CASSYNRAANEKLFF. The V call is TRBV7-9, the J call TRBJ1-4, with D possibly matching TRBD1 (6 bases). V was clipped by 4 bases and J by 3 bases, with 12 bases between them. The V gene's germline CDR1 is SEHNR and CDR2 FQNEAQ (reference sequence). CDR3 length: 15 residues.

The CDR3 nucleotides are TGTGCCTGGAGTGTCCAGGTAAAAAATTCACCCCTCCACTTT. The encoded protein is CAWSVQVKNSPLHF. The chain is built from TRBV30 and TRBJ1-6; D remains ambiguous. Germline V CDR1 and CDR2: GTSNPN, SVGIG (reference sequence). The CDR3 sequence is 14 residues long. V dropped 0 bases and J dropped 7 bases, with 10 bases sitting between them.

This clone came up a few times. The chain couples TRBV6-6 to TRBJ1-4; TRBD1 matches at 8 bases. V lost 4 bases to trimming and J lost 6 bases; unmatched junction nucleotides: 7. From germline, CDR1 is MNHNY and CDR2 SVGAGI (reference sequence). CDR3 size: 15 residues. The CDR3 DNA follows: TGTGCCAGCAGTTTAGGGACAGGTAGATATGAAAAACTGTTTTTT. It codes for CASSLGTGRYEKLFF.

The chain uses TRBV6-5 and TRBJ2-5; 9 bases line up with TRBD2. CDR1 MNHEY and CDR2 SVGAGI come from the germline V gene. The CDR3 covers 13 residues. Trimming cost V 6 bases and J 7 bases; bases outside gene matches: 6. The DNA of the CDR3 is TGTGCCAGCAGATCAGCGGGGGGCGGGACCCAGTACTTC. Residues: CASRSAGGGTQYF.

V and J are TRBV19 and TRBJ2-1; no definite D call. Trimming took off 7 bases at V and 10 bases at J, with 11 bases between the two ends. The CDR3 extends over 11 amino acids. Per germline, CDR1 LNHDA and CDR2 SQIVND (reference sequence). CDR3 DNA: TGTGCCAGTACCGACATGTGGGAGCAGTTCTTC. Encoded protein: CASTDMWEQFF.

In its sample, this clone was seen a few times. The chain is built from TRBV5-1 and TRBJ1-2; the D gene is possibly TRBD1 (6 bases). The germline V gene encodes CDR1 SGHRS and CDR2 YFSETQ. V lost 0 bases and J lost 1, with 28 bases in between. The CDR3 sequence is 21 residues long. This CDR3 is CASSLARGPVPRSPFNYGYTF. CDR3 sequence (DNA): TGCGCCAGCAGCTTGGCCAGGGGACCTGTTCCCCGTTCTCCCTTTAACTATGGCTACACCTTC. The complete variable domain, with remaining parts taken from reference TRBV5-1 and TRBJ1-2, reads KAGVTQTPRYLIKTRGQQVTLSCSPISGHRSVSWYQQTPGQGLQFLFEYFSETQRNKGNFPGRFSGRQFSNSRSEMNVSTLELGDSALYLCASSLARGPVPRSPFNYGYTFGSGTRLTVV.

V gene TRBV7-6 combines with J gene TRBJ2-1, with 7 bases aligning to TRBD1. Germline V gives CDR1 SGHVS, CDR2 FNYEAQ. This CDR3 contains 15 residues. Unmatched junction bases numbered 13, after V lost 5 bases and J lost 9 bases. The chain's CDR3 is CASSPTGFLIGEQFF. For the CDR3, the DNA is TGTGCCAGCAGCCCGACAGGGTTTCTGATTGGTGAGCAGTTCTTC.

The V gene is TRBV6-5, the J gene TRBJ2-5; TRBD1 aligns across 8 bases. The DNA end favors TRBJ2-7, so the J call may be wrong. This CDR3 has 16 amino acids. Germline lookup yields CDR1 MNHEY and CDR2 SVGAGI. CDR3 loop: CASSYPTGGPSYEQYF. The CDR3 DNA reads as TGTGCCAGCAGTTACCCTACAGGGGGACCCTCCTACGAGCAGTACTTC.

This chain joins TRBV30 and TRBJ1-2; maybe TRBD1 (5 bases). The V end lost 3 bases, the J end lost 0 bases, and 11 bases lay between the germline ends. This CDR3 has 14 amino acids. Germline values: CDR1 GTSNPN, CDR2 SVGIG (reference sequence). CDR3 residues: CAWRGTGSNYGYTF. The CDR3, as DNA: TGTGCCTGGAGGGGGACTGGCTCTAACTATGGCTACACCTTC.

This chain uses TRBV4-1 with TRBJ2-3; D gene unclear. Trimming took off 2 bases at V and 8 bases at J, with 14 bases between the two ends. Germline V gene sequence: CDR1 MGHRA, CDR2 YSYEKL. This CDR3 has 14 residues. This CDR3 is CASSQPRRGPTQYF. CDR3 sequence (DNA): TGCGCCAGCAGCCAACCCCGTCGTGGCCCTACGCAGTATTTT.

The V call is TRBV7-9, the J call TRBJ2-5; 11 bases line up with TRBD2. The junction had 2 bases not matched to a gene; V was cut back by 3 bases and J by 5 bases. The CDR3 spans 14 residues. CDR1 and CDR2 (germline): SEHNR, FQNEAQ (reference sequence). CDR3 in DNA: TGTGCCAGCAGCTTCCGACTAGCGGGGGAGACCCAGTACTTC. Its protein is CASSFRLAGETQYF.

V and J are TRBV6-1 and TRBJ1-4, with D possibly being TRBD1 (5 bases). V dropped 7 bases and J dropped 4 bases, with 13 bases sitting between them. CDR3 size: 14 residues. Looked up from germline, CDR1 is MNHNS and CDR2 is SASEGT. DNA for the CDR3: TGTGCCAGCAAGGGGTTTTGGGATAATGAAAAACTGTTTTTT. It yields the protein CASKGFWDNEKLFF.

The rearrangement joins TRBV7-9 to TRBJ1-2; tentative D call: TRBD1 (6 bases). The CDR3 has 14 amino acids. Per germline, CDR1 SEHNR and CDR2 FQNEAQ (reference sequence). Trimming removed 6 bases at V and 4 bases at J, with 15 bases between. In nucleotides, the CDR3 is TGTGCCAGCAGGTCGGACAGAAGCTTCTATGGCTACACCTTC. It specifies CASRSDRSFYGYTF.

This clone was seen only a few times. The J gene is TRBJ1-5, the V gene TRBV19, with a possible D match to TRBD1 (6 bases). The CDR3 consists of 15 residues. Germline V gives CDR1 LNHDA, CDR2 SQIVND (reference sequence). The V gene lost 4 bases and the J gene lost 1 base, with 11 bases spanning the gap. The CDR3 reads CASSTAGASNQPQHF. The CDR3 DNA reads as TGTGCCAGTAGTACGGCGGGGGCGAGCAATCAGCCCCAGCATTTT.

Here the CDR3 DNA reads TGTGCCAGCAGCTCACAAGGGGGAATCACTGAAGCTTTCTTT. Amino acid sequence: CASSSQGGITEAFF. The rearrangement uses TRBV7-6 and TRBJ1-1, with a tentative D call TRBD1 (6 bases). Trimming removed 4 bases at V and 4 bases at J, with 13 bases between. Germline V gene lookup returns CDR1 SGHVS and CDR2 FNYEAQ. The CDR3 is made up of 14 amino acids. Drawing the rest from reference TRBV7-6 and TRBJ1-1, the complete variable domain is GAGVSQSPRYKVTKRGQDVALRCDPISGHVSLYWYRQALGQGPEFLTYFNYEAQQDKSGLPNDRFSAERPEGSISTLTIQRTEQRDSAMYRCASSSQGGITEAFFGQGTRLTVV.

The J gene is TRBJ1-4, the V gene TRBV1; the table gives TRBD1 as D, unverified against the DNA. TRBV1 has pseudogene status. CDR3 length: 14 residues. The CDR3 sequence: CTSSPGTGCEKLFF. CDR3 nucleotide sequence: TGCACCAGCAGCCCCGGGACAGGGTGTGAAAAACTGTTTTTT.

The chain joins TRBV6-5 to TRBJ1-1, with TRBD1 as a possible D gene (6 bases). The V end lost 2 bases, the J end lost 1 base, and 8 bases lay between the germline ends. Germline V gene sequence: CDR1 MNHEY, CDR2 SVGAGI. This CDR3 has 14 amino acids. The CDR3 region is CASSYGTQNTEAFF. Here the CDR3 DNA reads TGTGCCAGCAGTTACGGGACACAGAACACTGAAGCTTTCTTT.

The chain joins TRBV2 to TRBJ1-1, with 7 nucleotides matching TRBD1. Germline CDR1 and CDR2: SNHLY and FYNNEI. The ends lost 8 bases at V and 5 bases at J; junction bases unmatched: 8. The CDR3 sequence is 13 residues long. The CDR3 DNA is TGTGCCAGCTTTGACAGGGTGAGGACTGAAGCTTTCTTT. Amino acids: CASFDRVRTEAFF.

The J gene is TRBJ2-3, the V gene TRBV7-6; 10 positions match TRBD1. The CDR3 contains 20 residues. V gave up 3 bases and J gave up 0 bases; unmatched junction bases: 15. Germline V lookup: CDR1 SGHVS, CDR2 FNYEAQ. The CDR3 loop reads CASSFIRRDRGRTSTDTQYF. The CDR3 DNA reads TGTGCCAGCAGCTTCATTCGCCGGGACAGGGGTCGTACTAGCACAGATACGCAGTATTTT.